This T cell receptor beta chain is drawn from a study of CD8+CD57+ T cells in acquired aplastic anemia. Looking at the study overall: DNA from sorted CD4+ and CD8+ cells averaged roughly 3.2 ug. Broader study findings: Patients did not significantly differ from controls in CD8+ Simpson's diversity.

The CDR3 loop spans 14 amino acids. Germline CDR1 SGHRS, CDR2 YFSETQ. After removal of 5 bases from V and 1 base from J, the junction contained 3 bases not matched to a gene. On this clonotype: Its specificity is not known.

Those patients picked for sequencing had displayed CD8+CD57+ cell expansion on flow cytometry. Severe acquired aplastic anemia affected all patients. Patients were treatment-naive when blood was sampled. The study profiled TCR beta VDJ and CDR3 using genomic DNA as template. TCRdb recomputed calls from the reads with MiXCR, one row per CDR3 protein. The sample shows approximately 300,000 distinct CDR3 sequences, around three fifths of them seen only once. The receptor was derived from a human donor with aplastic anemia. The sample was sorted CD4+, CD8+, or CD8+CD57+ T cells (not recorded which) from PBMCs. The V gene is TRBV5-1, the J gene TRBJ2-3; TRBD2 agrees at 8 bases. The CDR3 region has the DNA TGCGCCAGCAGGGTTAGCGGGGGCACAGATACGCAGTATTTT. Amino acid sequence: CASRVSGGTDTQYF.